The clone carrying this TCR beta chain appeared a few times. Its antigen remains unknown. The data belong to a study of T cell repertoires in cytomegalovirus infection. For the study at large: Recently identified HLA-C-restricted CMV epitopes were among the peptides used.

TCRdb re-analysed the reads in MiXCR, keeping a single row per CDR3 protein. Here the sample spans some 800,000 distinct CDR3 sequences, 32% being singletons. V lost 3 bases and J 2 bases, leaving 13 bases between the germline ends. CDR1 is SGHVS and CDR2 is FQNEAQ in the germline V gene. The CDR3 has 15 residues. Study conclusions and caveats: The response measured ex vivo was dominated by TCR beta clonotypes (HLA-C-restricted and CMV-specific). Based on cumulative public TCR beta family frequency, carriers of CMV plus the relevant HLA were identified.

The clonotype was recovered from a human donor in good health (CMV status not recorded). Some clones in this sample may be carry-over from other donors' samples. The rearrangement uses TRBV7-8 and TRBJ1-1; TRBD1 is a possible D gene (5 bases). Here the sequenced sample was cultured CD8+ T cells from PBMCs, taken from culture after CMV antigen stimulation. CDR3 bases: TGTGCCAGCAGCTTGGGGACCTACAAAAACACTGAAGCTTTCTTT. Protein product: CASSLGTYKNTEAFF.